A selection of T cell receptor beta chains follows, all from one sample in a study of blood T cell repertoires in COVID-19. Repertoires were generated with immunoSEQ multiplex PCR, while TCRdb's copy carries only in-frame clones and drops some. In the table there are fewer than 250,000 clones, around 88% of which are singletons. Source material: PBMCs or T cells enriched from blood (not recorded which). These receptors were taken from a woman between 45 and 65 years old who had recovered from COVID-19. The conserved cysteine and the conserved F or W are not part of the CDR3 here. The order of the fields is J gene, V gene, CDR3 protein.

TRBJ2-4 TRBV30 AWKVGGPKNIQY
TRBJ1-1 TRBV9 ASSSGQGTTEAF
TRBJ1-2 TRBV9 ASSSTDRIFNYGYT
TRBJ1-4 TRBV9 ASSVAPSPGGEKLF
TRBJ2-7 TRBV2 ASSERDEQY
TRBJ1-4 TRBV28 ASSSRWVWGEVNEKLF
TRBJ1-2 TRBV7-2 ASSLGGWSGYT
TRBJ1-2 TRBV18 ASSPRGQGDFYGYT
TRBJ1-4 TRBV7-2 ASSSDRGEKLF
TRBJ2-7 TRBV27 ASSPFPGEQY
TRBJ2-5 TRBV10-3 AISEWQGQGQETQY
TRBJ1-4 TRBV6-5 ASSPLAGKLF
TRBJ2-3 TRBV7-3 ASSPGLADTQY
TRBJ1-4 TRBV9 ASSEGQGPTNEKLF
TRBJ2-7 TRBV5-1 ASSWTSGSFIGGSEQY
TRBJ1-5 TRBV5-5 ASSALTGYQPQH
TRBJ2-1 TRBV7-8 ASSRYSSYNEQF
TRBJ2-3 TRBV12-3/TRBV12-4 ASRYSTDTQY
TRBJ2-3 TRBV7-9 ASSLLAGGTDTQY
TRBJ2-3 TRBV10-3 AISDGYTEADTQY
TRBJ2-7 TRBV11-2 ASSFRAGTGGSSEQY
TRBJ2-7 TRBV11-2 ASSLPTGVEQY
TRBJ2-5 TRBV4-1 ASSQELGTSRQETQY
TRBJ1-2 TRBV4-1 ASSQPTENYGYT
TRBJ1-2 TRBV2 ASSEAGVNYGYT
TRBJ2-3 TRBV7-9 ASSVQGVPTDTQY
TRBJ1-1 TRBV28 ASFRGVNTEAF
TRBJ1-2 TRBV27 ASKDRAYGYT
TRBJ1-1 TRBV3-1/TRBV3-2 ASSQAQANTEAF
TRBJ1-1 TRBV19 ASSVPSAAMNTEAF
TRBJ1-2 TRBV11-3 ASSLEGRGSNYGYT
TRBJ2-7 TRBV14 ASRGTSGSEQY
TRBJ1-3 TRBV19 ATPSPSISGNTIY
TRBJ2-7 TRBV19 ASSIASSYEQY
TRBJ2-3 TRBV18 ASLTTFSGRDTDTQY
TRBJ1-1 TRBV6-5 ASRFAGDTEAF
TRBJ1-2 TRBV28 ASIIRGQSYGYT
TRBJ1-5 TRBV5-1 ASSLTGGVNQPQH
TRBJ1-2 TRBV11-2 ASSSHRGPSLYGYT
TRBJ1-2 TRBV2 ASRPRVGYT
TRBJ2-7 TRBV19 ASRNRGGTYEQY
TRBJ2-1 TRBV4-2 ASSQSGASGSYNEQF
TRBJ2-1 TRBV28 ASSPPGLHNEQF
TRBJ1-5 TRBV7-2 ASSDNRGGSQPQH
TRBJ2-3 TRBV9 ASSDGNADTQY
TRBJ1-4 TRBV18 ASSPRTGGRTNEKLF
TRBJ1-3 TRBV7-8 ASSFDRIFSGNTIY
TRBJ2-2 TRBV7-9 ASSQPSRGAGTGELF
TRBJ2-7 TRBV6-5 ASSQRDRGFYEQY